Following are 19 T cell receptor beta chains from one sample sequenced in a study of T cell clonality in common variable immunodeficiency. This table comes from immunoSEQ multiplex PCR, and its TCRdb copy is limited to in-frame clones, with some not included. The repertoire has about 40,000 clones, none seen only once; the ten largest take approximately 3%. The sequencing sample was made of peripheral blood mononuclear cells. These receptors were obtained from a person between 18 and 69 years old in good health.

This clone was seen ten or more times. Coverage ceases 3 residues before the CDR3 finishes, and the germline J gene fills in the end. The rearrangement uses TRBV5-1 and TRBJ2-5, with 7 bases aligning to TRBD2. CDR1 and CDR2 from the germline V gene are SGHRS and YFSETQ. Germline trimming cut 0 bases from V and 4 bases from J; bases unmatched to any gene: 6. The CDR3 runs 15 residues. Here the CDR3 reads CASSLASGVGETQYF. The CDR3 DNA, read in part, is TGCGCCAGCAGCTTGGCCAGCGGGGTTGGAGAGACC. Filled out from reference TRBV5-1 and TRBJ2-5, the complete variable domain reads KAGVTQTPRYLIKTRGQQVTLSCSPISGHRSVSWYQQTPGQGLQFLFEYFSETQRNKGNFPGRFSGRQFSNSRSEMNVSTLELGDSALYLCASSLASGVGETQYFGPGTRLLVL.

This clone was detected many times. The observed sequence ends 3 residues before the CDR3 terminus, with the missing tail filled in from the germline J gene. This chain uses TRBV4-2 with TRBJ2-2; 8 positions agree with TRBD2. Germline V CDR1 and CDR2: LGHNA, YNFKEQ. This CDR3 spans 17 amino acids. The V segment lost 0 bases and the J segment 6 bases; nucleotides outside the gene matches: 9. The CDR3 is CASSQDLRTSSPGELFF. The sequenced part of the CDR3 DNA is TGTGCCAGCAGCCAAGATCTGCGGACTAGCAGTCCCGGGGAG.

This clone was observed many times. The sequence runs out 3 residues before the end of the CDR3; the remainder is reconstructed from the germline J gene. V usage is TRBV20-1 and J usage is TRBJ2-7, with TRBD1 as a possible D gene (7 bases). Germline loops: CDR1 DFQATT, CDR2 SNEGSKA (reference sequence). Trimming took off 0 bases at V and 5 bases at J, with 11 bases between the two ends. CDR3 length equals 13 residues. The covered CDR3 bases are TGCAGTGCTAGAGATCAGGGGGGCCACGAG. This gives the protein CSARDQGGHE. The whole CDR3 sequence reads CSARDQGGHEQYF.

This clone was counted many times. The read comes to an end 3 residues before the CDR3 does, leaving the germline J gene to fill in the end. V is TRBV30 and J is TRBJ2-3, with 15 bases lining up with TRBD2. Per germline, CDR1 GTSNPN and CDR2 SVGIG (reference sequence). The CDR3 contains 17 residues. V was clipped by 4 bases and J by 5 bases; unmatched bases: 10. The covered CDR3 bases are TGTGCCTGGACCTATGGGACTAGCGGGGGGCCGGGAGATACG. It specifies CAWTYGTSGGPGDT. The whole CDR3 reads CAWTYGTSGGPGDTQYF.

Ten or more counts support this clone. The missing CDR3 end, 3 residues past where the read stops, is filled in from the germline J gene. J is TRBJ1-1 and V is TRBV5-1, with TRBD1 matching 7 bases. This CDR3 has 17 residues. After removal of 3 bases from V and 0 bases from J, the junction contained 11 bases not matched to a gene. Germline-derived CDR1 and CDR2 are SGHRS and YFSETQ. The CDR3 sequence is CASSYKGAREMNTEAFF. CDR3 DNA (partial): TGCGCCAGCAGCTACAAGGGGGCAAGGGAGATGAACACTGAA.

This clone was detected ten times or more. The sequenced fragment ends 3 residues before the CDR3 boundary, so the rest is inferred from the germline J gene. The chain is built from TRBV2 and TRBJ2-5, with TRBD1 identical over 8 bases. The length of the CDR3 is 16 residues. Germline CDR1 is SNHLY and CDR2 is FYNNEI. Losses at the gene ends were 6 bases for V and 1 base for J; bases not matched to a gene: 10. The CDR3 sequence is CASSAGTGSSQETQYF. Partial CDR3 DNA: TGTGCCAGCAGCGCGGGGACAGGATCTTCCCAAGAGACC.

In regard to this clone: Coverage ceases 3 residues before the CDR3 finishes, and the germline J gene fills in the end. The V gene is TRBV10-2, the J gene TRBJ2-1; no clear D gene. With 5 bases removed from V and 3 bases from J, the gap between germline ends came to 14 bases. The CDR3 spans 15 residues. Germline CDR1 reads WSHSY; CDR2 reads SAAADI. The part of the CDR3 DNA that was read is TGCGCCAGCAGTCTCTACTCGATACTCTACAATGAG. It translates to CASSLYSILYNE. The full-length CDR3 reads as CASSLYSILYNEQFF.

This clone has a handful of counts. Read data end 3 residues before the CDR3 end; the end is taken from the germline J gene. This chain connects TRBV5-1 to TRBJ2-2; 8 nucleotides agree with TRBD1. The length of the CDR3 is 15 residues. The germline V gene encodes CDR1 SGHRS and CDR2 YFSETQ. CDR3: CASSSRAGGVEKLFF. Partial CDR3 DNA: TGCGCCAGCAGCTCCCGGGCAGGGGGCGTTGAAAAG.

This clone was detected only a few times. CDR3 sequence reads: CASSEAIGLNTEAFF. The sequenced part of the CDR3 DNA is TGTGCCAGCAGTGAAGCGATAGGGCTGAACACTGAA. This chain links TRBV2 with TRBJ1-1; the D is unclear. The read comes to an end 3 residues before the CDR3 does, leaving the germline J gene to fill in the end. Germline V gene data show CDR1 as SNHLY and CDR2 as FYNNEI. The germline V and J ends were trimmed by 0 bases and 0 bases, with 8 bases remaining between them. The CDR3 consists of 15 residues.

This clone was picked up many times. With the read ending 3 residues before the CDR3 end, the germline J gene is used to fill in that end. The gene calls are TRBV7-3 and TRBJ2-1, with D maybe TRBD1 (5 bases). Germline V lookup: CDR1 SGHTA, CDR2 FQGTGA. Trimming removed 5 bases at V and 8 bases at J, with 16 bases between. The CDR3 loop spans 14 amino acids. CDR3 DNA (partial): TGTGCCAGCAGCCAATACCAGGGATCTTATGAG. It yields the protein CASSQYQGSYE. From start to end, the CDR3 is CASSQYQGSYEQFF.

This clone occurred many times. With the read ending 3 residues before the CDR3 end, the germline J gene is used to fill in that end. The chain uses TRBV30 and TRBJ2-3, with 8 bases fitting TRBD2. This CDR3 is 15 amino acids long. Unmatched junction bases numbered 12, after V lost 4 bases and J lost 6 bases. Germline V CDR1 and CDR2: GTSNPN, SVGIG (reference sequence). CDR3 DNA (partial): TGTGCCTGGACGGTACTAGCGGAGCAATCCGATACG. It yields the protein CAWTVLAEQSDT. The full CDR3 reads CAWTVLAEQSDTQYF.

This clone was observed many times. The CDR3 is cut off 3 residues early in the read; its end comes from the germline J gene. The chain employs TRBV4-1 and TRBJ1-4; a possible D gene is TRBD1 (5 bases). In germline, CDR1 is MGHRA, CDR2 YSYEKL. CDR3 length: 14 amino acids. The CDR3 protein is CASSQESTGPKLFF. The CDR3 bases that were read are TGCGCCAGCAGCCAAGAATCCACAGGTCCGAAA.

This clone was seen repeatedly, ten times or more. The read terminates 3 residues ahead of where the CDR3 ends, so the germline J gene completes it. V gene TRBV6-1 combines with J gene TRBJ1-1; D remains unclear. This CDR3 is 14 amino acids long. V shed 4 bases and J shed 4 bases, with 13 bases lying between them. The germline V gene encodes CDR1 MNHNS and CDR2 SASEGT. This CDR3 is CASSASRVSTEAFF. The CDR3 bases that were read are TGTGCCAGCAGTGCAAGTCGGGTCAGCACTGAA.

The sample holds many counts of this clone. CDR3 loop: CATSDLSTHLDRNTIYF. CDR3 DNA (partial): TGTGCCACCAGTGATCTGTCGACTCATCTGGATCGAAACACC. The V gene is TRBV24-1, the J gene TRBJ1-3; D remains unclear. The read terminates 3 residues before the CDR3 end, so the remaining end is supplied by the germline J gene. Germline CDR1 and CDR2: KGHDR and SFDVKD. Trimming stripped 3 bases from V and 5 bases from J, with 19 bases between. The CDR3 length is 17 residues.

In its sample, this clone was seen many times. Read data end 3 residues before the CDR3 end; the end is taken from the germline J gene. The rearrangement uses TRBV4-1 and TRBJ2-1, with 7 bases lining up with TRBD1. V was clipped by 0 bases and J by 6 bases; unmatched bases: 5. This CDR3 region has 15 residues. From germline, CDR1 is MGHRA and CDR2 YSYEKL. Partial CDR3 DNA: TGCGCCAGCAGCCAAGAGCTCCCAGGGGGCAATGAG. The encoded protein is CASSQELPGGNE. The whole CDR3 is CASSQELPGGNEQFF.

This clone was counted ten times or more. CDR3 amino acids: CASSEAGQTNTEAFF. The CDR3 bases that were read are TGTGCCAGCAGTGAAGCGGGACAAACGAACACTGAA. V and J are TRBV6-1 and TRBJ1-1; a weak D match, TRBD1 (6 bases). With the read ending 3 residues before the CDR3 end, the germline J gene is used to fill in that end. From germline, CDR1 is MNHNS and CDR2 SASEGT. This CDR3 has 15 amino acids. Trimming removed 0 bases at V and 1 base at J, with 9 bases between.

This clone came up many times. The CDR3 end falls 3 residues outside the read, so it is completed with the germline J gene. The chain is built from TRBV20-1 and TRBJ1-6, with 9 bases fitting TRBD1. Trimming removed 1 base from V and 7 bases from J; junction bases left unmatched: 2. The CDR3 extends over 14 amino acids. Germline CDR1 and CDR2: DFQATT and SNEGSKA (reference sequence). The CDR3 sequence: CSARGQGGNSPLHF. The sequenced part of the CDR3 DNA is TGCAGTGCTAGAGGACAGGGGGGGAATTCACCC.

There are many counts of this clone. The read stops 3 residues short of the end of the CDR3; the missing end is completed from the germline J gene. This specimen includes other DNA sequences encoding the same CDR3. J is TRBJ1-3 and V is TRBV20-1; possibly TRBD1 for D (5 bases). CDR1 and CDR2 from the germline V gene are DFQATT and SNEGSKA (reference sequence). V was trimmed by 5 bases and J by 1 base, leaving 12 bases between them. The CDR3 is made up of 14 amino acids. The CDR3 bases that were read are TGCAGTGCTTCTAGGGGTTCTTCTGGAAACACC. Protein product: CSASRGSSGNT. The full CDR3 sequence reads CSASRGSSGNTIYF.

There are many counts of this clone. The read is 3 residues too short to cover the CDR3 end, so that end is filled in from the germline J gene. The rearrangement uses TRBV18 and TRBJ1-6, with D tentatively TRBD1 (6 bases). Trimming removed 2 bases from V and 2 bases from J, with 7 bases in between. Germline-derived CDR1 and CDR2 are KGHSH and LQKENI. The CDR3 is 15 residues long. The covered CDR3 bases are TGTGCCAGCTCACCAGACAGGACCTATAATTCACCC. It codes for CASSPDRTYNSP. The CDR3 in its entirety is CASSPDRTYNSPLHF.